Listed below are T cell receptor beta chains from one sample, sequenced in a study of T cell responses to AZD1222 COVID-19 vaccine. TCRdb's copy holds only in-frame clones and misses some; the assay was immunoSEQ multiplex PCR. The data show about 150,000 clones, 90% seen once. The source was peripheral blood, collected on day 0 of AZD1222 vaccination. The receptors come from an adult in good health. Each CDR3 is given with its conserved first and last residue. The order of the fields is CDR3 protein, CDR3 DNA, V gene, D gene, clone size, J gene. D genes are given only for firm matches. Size is omitted from some rows. Given values are once, few, many or a class for expanded clones.

cdr3_aa: CASSSGTGGGYTF; cdr3_nt: TGTGCCAGCAGTTCCGGGACAGGAGGAGGCTACACCTTC; v_call: TRBV6-2/TRBV6-3; d_call: TRBD1; clone_size: NA; j_call: TRBJ1-2
cdr3_aa: CASSEWSGDTDTQYF; cdr3_nt: TGTGCCAGCAGTGAGTGGTCGGGAGATACAGATACGCAGTATTTT; v_call: TRBV2; d_call: NA; clone_size: NA; j_call: TRBJ2-3
cdr3_aa: CASSFRQDYGYTF; cdr3_nt: TGTGCCAGCAGCTTTCGACAGGATTATGGCTACACCTTC; v_call: TRBV7-2; d_call: NA; clone_size: NA; j_call: TRBJ1-2
cdr3_aa: CASSADGGAYADTQYF; cdr3_nt: TGTGCCAGCAGCGCAGACGGCGGAGCCTACGCGGATACGCAGTATTTT; v_call: TRBV9; d_call: NA; clone_size: once; j_call: TRBJ2-3
cdr3_aa: CSASEQTGREKLFF; cdr3_nt: TGCAGTGCTAGTGAGCAGACAGGGAGGGAAAAACTGTTTTTT; v_call: TRBV20-1; d_call: TRBD1; clone_size: NA; j_call: TRBJ1-4
cdr3_aa: CASSPLGAGGQETQYF; cdr3_nt: TGCGCCAGCAGCCCCTTGGGAGCGGGGGGCCAAGAGACCCAGTACTTC; v_call: TRBV5-1; d_call: TRBD2; clone_size: NA; j_call: TRBJ2-5
cdr3_aa: CASSPTQTGTGGADTQYF; cdr3_nt: TGTGCCAGCAGCCCTACCCAAACCGGGACAGGGGGAGCAGATACGCAGTATTTT; v_call: TRBV4-2; d_call: TRBD1; clone_size: NA; j_call: TRBJ2-3
cdr3_aa: CASSQVQRSYEQYF; cdr3_nt: TGCGCCAGCAGCCAAGTCCAGCGATCCTACGAGCAGTACTTC; v_call: TRBV4-1; d_call: NA; clone_size: NA; j_call: TRBJ2-7
cdr3_aa: CASSLGTWDSPLHF; cdr3_nt: TGTGCCAGCAGCTTAGGGACATGGGATTCACCCCTCCACTTT; v_call: TRBV7-2; d_call: NA; clone_size: NA; j_call: TRBJ1-6
cdr3_aa: CASSRRGAGGYNEQFF; cdr3_nt: TGTGCCAGCAGCCGGAGGGGAGCGGGAGGGTACAATGAGCAGTTCTTC; v_call: TRBV7-3; d_call: TRBD2; clone_size: NA; j_call: TRBJ2-1
cdr3_aa: CATRDREFNEAFF; cdr3_nt: TGTGCCACTCGGGACAGGGAATTTAATGAAGCTTTCTTT; v_call: TRBV12-3/TRBV12-4; d_call: TRBD1; clone_size: NA; j_call: TRBJ1-1
cdr3_aa: CASNRGWDNEQFF; cdr3_nt: TGTGCCAGCAATCGCGGGTGGGACAATGAGCAGTTCTTC; v_call: TRBV6-5; d_call: NA; clone_size: NA; j_call: TRBJ2-1
cdr3_aa: CASRPLDAQGAQNTEAFF; cdr3_nt: TGTGCCAGCAGGCCCCTAGACGCTCAGGGGGCCCAGAACACTGAAGCTTTCTTT; v_call: TRBV28; d_call: TRBD1; clone_size: few; j_call: TRBJ1-1
cdr3_aa: CASSYYRFVEKLFF; cdr3_nt: TGTGCCAGCAGTTATTACAGGTTTGTTGAAAAACTGTTTTTT; v_call: TRBV27; d_call: NA; clone_size: NA; j_call: TRBJ1-4
cdr3_aa: CASSEDRGPYEQYF; cdr3_nt: TGTGCCAGCAGTGAGGACAGGGGGCCCTACGAGCAGTACTTC; v_call: TRBV2; d_call: TRBD1; clone_size: NA; j_call: TRBJ2-7
cdr3_aa: CASSEQSYGYTF; cdr3_nt: TGTGCCAGCAGTGAACAGAGCTATGGCTACACCTTC; v_call: TRBV6-1; d_call: NA; clone_size: NA; j_call: TRBJ1-2
cdr3_aa: CASSVGSIQENTQYF; cdr3_nt: TGTGCCAGCAGCGTCGGCTCTATTCAGGAAAATACGCAGTATTTT; v_call: TRBV9; d_call: NA; clone_size: once; j_call: TRBJ2-3
cdr3_aa: CASSFTDGDGYTF; cdr3_nt: TGCGCCAGCAGCTTTACAGATGGGGACGGCTACACCTTC; v_call: TRBV5-1; d_call: NA; clone_size: few; j_call: TRBJ1-2
cdr3_aa: CASSPDRNQPQHF; cdr3_nt: TGTGCCAGCAGCCCGGACAGAAATCAGCCCCAGCATTTT; v_call: TRBV7-2; d_call: NA; clone_size: once; j_call: TRBJ1-5
cdr3_aa: CASRLGGGTDSSDERYTF; cdr3_nt: TGTGCCAGCAGACTAGGGGGGGGGACGGACTCCTCCGATGAGCGGTACACCTTC; v_call: TRBV28; d_call: NA; clone_size: NA; j_call: TRBJ1-2
cdr3_aa: CASSQDAGSGANVLTF; cdr3_nt: TGCGCCAGCAGCCAAGATGCGGGCTCTGGGGCCAACGTCCTGACTTTC; v_call: TRBV4-3; d_call: NA; clone_size: NA; j_call: TRBJ2-6
cdr3_aa: CASSIRTGDYGYTF; cdr3_nt: TGTGCCAGCAGCATACGGACAGGGGATTATGGCTACACCTTC; v_call: TRBV9; d_call: TRBD1; clone_size: NA; j_call: TRBJ1-2
cdr3_aa: CASSEDSSYGYTF; cdr3_nt: TGTGCCAGCAGTGAAGACAGCAGCTATGGCTACACCTTC; v_call: TRBV6-1; d_call: NA; clone_size: NA; j_call: TRBJ1-2
cdr3_aa: CASSPNPGEKLFF; cdr3_nt: TGTGCCAGCTCACCCAACCCGGGGGAAAAACTGTTTTTT; v_call: TRBV18; d_call: NA; clone_size: NA; j_call: TRBJ1-4
cdr3_aa: CASSIKLAGGGETYEQYF; cdr3_nt: TGTGCCAGTAGTATAAAACTAGCGGGAGGCGGGGAAACCTACGAGCAGTACTTC; v_call: TRBV19; d_call: TRBD2; clone_size: once; j_call: TRBJ2-7
cdr3_aa: CASSLSMNTEAFF; cdr3_nt: TGTGCCAGCAGCCTTTCTATGAACACTGAAGCTTTCTTT; v_call: TRBV3-1/TRBV3-2; d_call: NA; clone_size: once; j_call: TRBJ1-1
cdr3_aa: CASSTPGLAKTQYF; cdr3_nt: TGTGCCAGCAGCACCCCCGGCCTAGCGAAGACCCAGTACTTC; v_call: TRBV7-2; d_call: NA; clone_size: NA; j_call: TRBJ2-5
cdr3_aa: CAWRSGRADTQYF; cdr3_nt: TGTGCCTGGAGATCCGGGCGAGCAGATACGCAGTATTTT; v_call: TRBV30; d_call: NA; clone_size: NA; j_call: TRBJ2-3
cdr3_aa: CASSYGQGLGQPQHF; cdr3_nt: TGTGCCAGCAGTTACGGACAGGGGTTAGGTCAGCCCCAGCATTTT; v_call: TRBV6-5; d_call: TRBD1; clone_size: NA; j_call: TRBJ1-5
cdr3_aa: CASSFTGGVYEQYF; cdr3_nt: TGTGCCAGCAGTTTCACTGGGGGCGTCTACGAGCAGTACTTC; v_call: TRBV27; d_call: NA; clone_size: once; j_call: TRBJ2-7
cdr3_aa: CASSPAGTIYNEQFF; cdr3_nt: TGTGCCAGCTCACCAGCCGGGACTATCTACAATGAGCAGTTCTTC; v_call: TRBV18; d_call: TRBD2; clone_size: NA; j_call: TRBJ2-1